This TCR beta chain was identified during a study of shared clonotypes between healthy human individuals. Sequencing was performed with immunoSEQ multiplex PCR; in TCRdb, only in-frame clones are kept and a portion is missing. The table records some 740,000 clones, 80% to 95% of them present only once. Notes on this clone: Its antigen is still unknown.

The naive CD8 population came from CD45RO-negative cells selected for CCR7, without terminally differentiated effector memory CD45RA+ cells. The donors were adults (healthy and HIV-negative) with no recent acute infections or vaccinations. The CDR3 is 13 residues long. CDR1 SEHNR and CDR2 FQNEAQ come from the germline V gene (reference sequence). V lost 2 bases to trimming and J lost 4 bases, with 9 bases between them. Study-wide results and caveats: Clonotypes not shared had lower generation probabilities than those common to all four donors. Researchers found naive subsets generally carried larger estimated richness than memory subsets. The sampled material consisted only of blood, and tissue repertoires are likely to differ.

The source material was naive CD8+ T cells sorted from blood. The V gene is TRBV7-9, the J gene TRBJ2-7, with D unclear. The TCR originated in a young man in good health. CDR3 bases: TGTGCCAGCAGCTTACAGACCGCTTACGAGCAGTACTTC. Translation gives CASSLQTAYEQYF.